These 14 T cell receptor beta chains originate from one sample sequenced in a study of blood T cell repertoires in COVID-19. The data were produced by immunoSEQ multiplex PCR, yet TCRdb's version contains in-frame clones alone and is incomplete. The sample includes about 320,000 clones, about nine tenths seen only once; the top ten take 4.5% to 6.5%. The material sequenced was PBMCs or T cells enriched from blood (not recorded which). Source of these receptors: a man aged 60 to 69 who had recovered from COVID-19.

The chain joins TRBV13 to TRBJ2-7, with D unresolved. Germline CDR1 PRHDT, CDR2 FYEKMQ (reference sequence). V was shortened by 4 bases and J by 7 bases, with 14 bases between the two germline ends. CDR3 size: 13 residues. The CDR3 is CASSSRARSEQYF. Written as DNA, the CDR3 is TGTGCCAGCAGCTCTCGTGCGAGGAGTGAGCAGTACTTC.

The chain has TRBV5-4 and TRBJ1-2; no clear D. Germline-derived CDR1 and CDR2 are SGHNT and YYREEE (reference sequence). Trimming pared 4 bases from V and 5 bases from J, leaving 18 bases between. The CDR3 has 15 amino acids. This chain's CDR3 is CASSHRQSPTYGYTF. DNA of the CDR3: TGTGCCAGCAGCCACCGACAATCTCCCACTTATGGCTACACCTTC.

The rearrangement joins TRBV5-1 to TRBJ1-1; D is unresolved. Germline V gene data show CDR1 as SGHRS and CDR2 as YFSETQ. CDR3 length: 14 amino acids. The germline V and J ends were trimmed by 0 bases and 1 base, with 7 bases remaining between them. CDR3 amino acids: CASSLDTANTEAFF. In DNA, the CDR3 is TGCGCCAGCAGCTTGGATACTGCGAACACTGAAGCTTTCTTT.

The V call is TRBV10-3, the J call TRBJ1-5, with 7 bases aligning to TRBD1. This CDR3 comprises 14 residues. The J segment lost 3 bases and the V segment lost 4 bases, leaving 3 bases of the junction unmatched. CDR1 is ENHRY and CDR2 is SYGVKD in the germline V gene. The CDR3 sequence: CAISGQGNNQPQHF. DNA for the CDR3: TGTGCCATCAGTGGACAGGGTAACAATCAGCCCCAGCATTTT.

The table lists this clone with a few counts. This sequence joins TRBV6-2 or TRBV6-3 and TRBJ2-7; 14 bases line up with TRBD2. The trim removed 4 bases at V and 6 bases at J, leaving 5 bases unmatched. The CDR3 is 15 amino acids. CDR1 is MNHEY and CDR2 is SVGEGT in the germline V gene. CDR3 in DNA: TGTGCCAGCAGTTGGGGACTAGCGGGAGTTGTCGAGCAGTACTTC. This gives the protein CASSWGLAGVVEQYF.

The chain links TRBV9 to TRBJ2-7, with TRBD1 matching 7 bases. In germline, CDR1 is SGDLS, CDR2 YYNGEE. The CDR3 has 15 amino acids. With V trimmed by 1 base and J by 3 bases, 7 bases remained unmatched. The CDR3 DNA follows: TGTGCCAGCAGCGTAACGGGACAGACTAACTACGAGCAGTACTTC. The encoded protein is CASSVTGQTNYEQYF.

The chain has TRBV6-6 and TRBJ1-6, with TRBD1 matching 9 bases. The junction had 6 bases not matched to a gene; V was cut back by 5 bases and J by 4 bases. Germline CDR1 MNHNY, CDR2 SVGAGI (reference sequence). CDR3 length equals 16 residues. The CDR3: CASSTGQGVYNSPLHF. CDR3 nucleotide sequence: TGTGCCAGCAGTACGGGACAGGGTGTTTATAATTCACCCCTCCACTTT.

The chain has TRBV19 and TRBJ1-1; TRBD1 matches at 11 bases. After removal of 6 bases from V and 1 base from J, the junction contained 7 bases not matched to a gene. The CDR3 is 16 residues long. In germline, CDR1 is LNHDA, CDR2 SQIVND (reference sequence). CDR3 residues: CASSNTGQGANTEAFF. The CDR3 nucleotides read TGTGCCAGTAGCAACACCGGACAGGGGGCGAACACTGAAGCTTTCTTT.

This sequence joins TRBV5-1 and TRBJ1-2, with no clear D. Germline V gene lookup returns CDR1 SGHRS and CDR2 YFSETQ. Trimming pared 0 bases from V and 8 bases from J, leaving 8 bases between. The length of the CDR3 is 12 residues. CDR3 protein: CASSLAEAGYTF. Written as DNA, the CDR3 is TGCGCCAGCAGCTTGGCCGAAGCCGGCTACACCTTC.

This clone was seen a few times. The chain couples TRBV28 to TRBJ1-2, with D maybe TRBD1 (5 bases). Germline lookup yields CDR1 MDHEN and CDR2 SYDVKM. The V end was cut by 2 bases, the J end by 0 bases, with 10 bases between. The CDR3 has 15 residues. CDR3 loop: CASSLGPGTNYGYTF. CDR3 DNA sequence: TGTGCCAGCAGTTTAGGGCCAGGGACTAACTATGGCTACACCTTC.

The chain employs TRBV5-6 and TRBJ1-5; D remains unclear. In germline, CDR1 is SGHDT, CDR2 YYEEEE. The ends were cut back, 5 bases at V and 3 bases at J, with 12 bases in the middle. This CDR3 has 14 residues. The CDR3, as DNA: TGTGCCAGCAGTCGCGCCCTTATCAATCAGCCCCAGCATTTT. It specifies CASSRALINQPQHF.

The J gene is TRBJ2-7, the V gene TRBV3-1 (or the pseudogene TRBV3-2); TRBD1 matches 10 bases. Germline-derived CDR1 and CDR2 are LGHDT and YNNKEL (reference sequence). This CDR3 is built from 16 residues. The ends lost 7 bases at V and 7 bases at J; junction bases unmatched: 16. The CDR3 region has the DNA TGTGCCAGCACGTTAGGAGATCCGGGACAGGGGAGAGAGCAGTACTTC. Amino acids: CASTLGDPGQGREQYF.

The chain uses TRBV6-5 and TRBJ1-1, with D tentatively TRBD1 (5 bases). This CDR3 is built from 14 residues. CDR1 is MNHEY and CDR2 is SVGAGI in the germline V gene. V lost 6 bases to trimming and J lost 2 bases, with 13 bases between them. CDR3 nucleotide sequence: TGTGCCAGCAGCCCCCGACAGTTTAACACTGAAGCTTTCTTT. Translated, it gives CASSPRQFNTEAFF.

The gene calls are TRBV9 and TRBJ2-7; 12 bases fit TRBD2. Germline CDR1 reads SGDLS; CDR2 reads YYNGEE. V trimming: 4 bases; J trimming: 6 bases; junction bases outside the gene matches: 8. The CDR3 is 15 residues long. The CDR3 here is CASSPRLAGVTEQYF. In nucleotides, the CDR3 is TGTGCCAGCAGCCCGAGACTAGCGGGAGTAACCGAGCAGTACTTC. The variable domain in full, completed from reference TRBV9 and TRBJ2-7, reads DSGVTQTPKHLITATGQRVTLRCSPRSGDLSVYWYQQSLDQGLQFLIQYYNGEERAKGNILERFSAQQFPDLHSELNLSSLELGDSALYFCASSPRLAGVTEQYFGPGTRLTVT.